This T cell receptor (beta chain) comes out of a study of OX40 agonist ivuxolimab in advanced cancers. Background on the whole study: Ivuxolimab was an agonistic, fully human IgG2 monoclonal antibody directed against OX40 (CD134), a costimulatory receptor. Intravenous ivuxolimab was administered to patients every 2 weeks at six dose levels: 0.01, 0.1, 0.3, 1.5, 3 and 10 mg/kg. Among the roughly 50 dose-escalation patients, about 19 had hepatocellular carcinoma, around 15 melanoma, 9 renal cell carcinoma and 9 head and neck cancer. In the dose-escalation cohort, 75% to 90% of patients were male, and the mean age was 60 years with a range of roughly 20 to 80. Prior anti-PD-1, anti-PD-L1 or anti-CTLA-4 therapy was permitted, and checkpoint inhibitors had been received by under 50% of dose-escalation patients. Partial responses occurred in three dose-escalation patients, of whom one had hepatocellular carcinoma and two had cutaneous melanoma. Peripheral TCRbeta sequencing aimed to test whether ivuxolimab altered TCR sequence diversity and caused clonal T-cell expansion. The paper describes the monotherapy dose-escalation part (N ≈ 52 patients) of the phase I trial of ivuxolimab. The paper's findings and limits, for the study overall: Low levels of normalized T-cell clonal expansion were also shown by some nonresponding patients. Clonal expansion of both CD4+ and CD8+ blood T cells was observed from baseline to week 6 at doses 0.1 to 3.0 mg/kg. The antigen specificity of the peripheral T cells that underwent clonal expansion was not determined. In the 0.1-3.0 mg/kg groups, partial responders had among the lowest normalized peripheral clonal expansion, particularly in CD8+ T cells. After ivuxolimab, expanded clones were on average more numerous among CD8+ T cells than among CD4+ T cells.

Patients with a history of autoimmune disease or receiving systemic immunosuppression were excluded from the trial. Peripheral blood for TCR sequencing was collected from all dose cohorts at baseline, on cycle 4 day 1, and on cycle 7 day 1. Samples were obtained from an open-label, multicenter, first-in-human phase I dose-escalation trial of ivuxolimab. Adults with locally advanced or metastatic head and neck squamous cell, hepatocellular, melanoma or renal cell carcinoma were enrolled in the trial. Before TCR sequencing, CD4+ T cells and CD8+ T cells from peripheral blood were sorted into separate populations. For sequencing of the TCRbeta CDR3 region, genomic DNA was extracted from the sorted cells. TCRbeta CDR3 regions were sequenced using the immunoSEQ Assay. TCRdb carries this immuneACCESS record with in-frame sequences only. Its versions omit some clonotypes, under half of them owing to an unresolved V gene in the studies checked, with the rest unexplained. This sample has about 73,000 clones in its table, and roughly nine tenths of those were observed once. 10% of the sample is held by the ten biggest clonotypes.

This clone was seen only once. Which antigen it targets is not known. No qualities accompany the bases; no much larger clone lies one base away. V ends up 5 bases short and J 4 bases short, with an unmatched junction base count of 10. Reading the germline V gene (reference sequence) gives CDR1 PRHDT and CDR2 FYEKMQ. The CDR3 runs 16 residues from the cysteine to the phenylalanine. Just the 48-base CDR3 DNA is kept, in frame starting at base 1. The clonotype was recovered from an adult with an advanced solid tumor such as melanoma, head and neck, liver or kidney cancer. The chain is made from TRBV13 and TRBJ2-3; TRBD2 fits 9 bases in the junction. The sample was CD4+ or CD8+ T cells sorted from blood, taken in a trial of the OX40 agonist ivuxolimab. CDR3 region: CASSEDRTSVSDTQYF. The DNA is as follows: TGTGCCAGCAGCGAAGACAGGACTAGCGTATCAGATACGCAGTATTTT. Outside the CDR3, residues come from the reference TRBV13 and TRBJ2-3 proteins, so the full variable domain is: AAGVIQSPRHLIKEKRETATLKCYPIPRHDTVYWYQQGPGQDPQFLISFYEKMQSDKGSIPDRFSAQQFSDYHSELNMSSLELGDSALYFCASSEDRTSVSDTQYFGPGTRLTVL.